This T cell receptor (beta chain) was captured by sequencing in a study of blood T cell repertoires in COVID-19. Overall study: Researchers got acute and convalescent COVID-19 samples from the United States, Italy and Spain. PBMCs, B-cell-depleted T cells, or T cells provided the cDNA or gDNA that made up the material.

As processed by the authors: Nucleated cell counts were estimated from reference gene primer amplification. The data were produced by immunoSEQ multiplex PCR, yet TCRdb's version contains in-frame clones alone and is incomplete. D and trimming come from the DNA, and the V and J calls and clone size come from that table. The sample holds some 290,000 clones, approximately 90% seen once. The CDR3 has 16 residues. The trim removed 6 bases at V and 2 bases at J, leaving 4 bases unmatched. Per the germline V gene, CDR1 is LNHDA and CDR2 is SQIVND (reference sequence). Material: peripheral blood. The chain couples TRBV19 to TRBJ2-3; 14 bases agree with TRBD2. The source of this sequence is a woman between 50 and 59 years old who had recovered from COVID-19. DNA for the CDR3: TGTGCCAGTAGCCCGACTAGCGGGAGGGCCACAGATACGCAGTATTTT. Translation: CASSPTSGRATDTQYF.